Presented here are 21 T cell receptor beta chains from one specimen sequenced in a study of T cell responses to AZD1222 COVID-19 vaccine. Profiling relied on immunoSEQ multiplex PCR, and the TCRdb table lists in-frame clones only, not all of them. The table includes approximately 110,000 clones, 90% to 95% detected once. The sample in question was peripheral blood, obtained on day 0 of AZD1222 vaccination. The receptors come from an adult in good health.

The CDR3 region has the DNA TGTGCCAGCAGCCAAGAGACTGGTCCTGAAAAACTGTTTTTT. It codes for CASSQETGPEKLFF. The chain couples TRBV14 to TRBJ1-4; no definite D call. With 0 bases removed from V and 7 bases from J, the gap between germline ends came to 9 bases. The CDR3 is 14 residues long. The V gene's germline CDR1 is SGHDN and CDR2 FVKESK.

This chain uses TRBV3-1 (or the pseudogene TRBV3-2) with TRBJ1-3; 9 bases agree with TRBD1. This CDR3 spans 19 amino acids. V was pared by 0 bases and J by 3 bases, with 12 bases of the junction left unmatched. CDR1 and CDR2 from the germline V gene are LGHDT and YNNKEL (reference sequence). CDR3 bases: TGTGCCAGCAGCCAAGATTGGAGCCTGGGACAGGGCTTTGGAAACACCATATATTTT. Encoded protein: CASSQDWSLGQGFGNTIYF.

The chain links TRBV25-1 to TRBJ1-5; TRBD1 agrees at 7 bases. This CDR3 spans 16 amino acids. Germline-derived CDR1 and CDR2 are MGHDK and SYGVNS. With 5 bases clipped from V and 3 bases from J, the junction kept 10 bases outside the gene matches. CDR3 sequence (DNA): TGTGCCAGCAGTAACACCGGGACAGTCAACAATCAGCCCCAGCATTTT. Its translation: CASSNTGTVNNQPQHF.

The V and J genes are TRBV19 and TRBJ2-7; D might be TRBD1 (6 bases). The CDR3 consists of 14 residues. The V end was cut by 3 bases, the J end by 10 bases, with 19 bases between. Germline lookup yields CDR1 LNHDA and CDR2 SQIVND (reference sequence). The CDR3 DNA reads as TGTGCCAGTAGTATCGCAGTTCAGGGGTTCGGACAGTACTTC. This encodes CASSIAVQGFGQYF.

The CDR3 reads CASSHRMGRVREQFF. The DNA for the CDR3 is TGTGCCAGCAGCCATAGGATGGGACGAGTCAGAGAGCAGTTCTTC. The V call is TRBV7-6, the J call TRBJ2-1; either TRBD1 or TRBD2 may fit D (5 bases each). Germline V CDR1 and CDR2: SGHVS, FNYEAQ. The CDR3 sequence is 15 residues long. The germline V and J ends were trimmed by 5 bases and 10 bases, with 21 bases remaining between them. The complete variable domain, with remaining parts taken from reference TRBV7-6 and TRBJ2-1, reads GAGVSQSPRYKVTKRGQDVALRCDPISGHVSLYWYRQALGQGPEFLTYFNYEAQQDKSGLPNDRFSAERPEGSISTLTIQRTEQRDSAMYRCASSHRMGRVREQFFGPGTRLTVL.

The chain combines TRBV5-4 with TRBJ2-7, with D possibly TRBD2 on 6 matching bases. Trimming cost V 2 bases and J 2 bases, with 8 bases left between them. CDR1 SGHNT and CDR2 YYREEE come from the germline V gene (reference sequence). The length of the CDR3 is 13 residues. CDR3 sequence (DNA): TGTGCCAGCAGCTTCGGGGGAACCTACGAGCAGTACTTC. The encoded protein is CASSFGGTYEQYF.

The chain links TRBV19 to TRBJ2-1; D call uncertain. The germline V gene has CDR1 LNHDA and CDR2 SQIVND (reference sequence). The CDR3 has 12 amino acids. V lost 6 bases, J lost 5 bases, and 8 bases lay in between. This chain's CDR3 is CASRWRHNEQFF. CDR3 nucleotide sequence: TGTGCCAGTAGATGGAGACACAATGAGCAGTTCTTC. Variable domain in full (rest from reference TRBV19 and TRBJ2-1): DGGITQSPKYLFRKEGQNVTLSCEQNLNHDAMYWYRQDPGQGLRLIYYSQIVNDFQKGDIAEGYSVSREKKESFPLTVTSAQKNPTAFYLCASRWRHNEQFFGPGTRLTVL.

The CDR3 region is CASSLVGTGTGELFF. CDR3 coding DNA: TGTGCCAGCAGCTTGGTGGGGACCGGCACCGGGGAGCTGTTTTTT. This rearrangement joins TRBV5-4 to TRBJ2-2, with D possibly being TRBD1 or TRBD2 (5 bases each). The CDR3 covers 15 residues. The germline V gene has CDR1 SGHNT and CDR2 YYREEE (reference sequence). V was cut by 0 bases and J by 4 bases, with 10 bases left in between. Combining the CDR3 with reference TRBV5-4 and TRBJ2-2 gives the whole variable domain ETGVTQSPTHLIKTRGQQVTLRCSSQSGHNTVSWYQQALGQGPQFIFQYYREEENGRGNFPPRFSGLQFPNYSSELNVNALELDDSALYLCASSLVGTGTGELFFGEGSRLTVL.

This chain joins TRBV24-1 and TRBJ2-1; D gene uncertain. CDR3 length: 14 amino acids. The V end lost 4 bases, the J end lost 7 bases, and 13 bases lay between the germline ends. The germline V gene encodes CDR1 KGHDR and CDR2 SFDVKD. The CDR3 DNA follows: TGTGCCACCAGTGAAACGACACTGCGGAATGAGCAGTTCTTC. This sequence encodes CATSETTLRNEQFF.

The chain employs TRBV2 and TRBJ1-5; no clear D. The CDR3 length is 15 residues. Germline CDR1 is SNHLY and CDR2 is FYNNEI. Trimming removed 5 bases from V and 4 bases from J, with 15 bases in between. The CDR3 protein is CASSPNGRLNQPQHF. CDR3 coding DNA: TGTGCCAGCAGTCCTAACGGACGGCTAAATCAGCCCCAGCATTTT. The variable domain in full, completed from reference TRBV2 and TRBJ1-5, reads EPEVTQTPSHQVTQMGQEVILRCVPISNHLYFYWYRQILGQKVEFLVSFYNNEISEKSEIFDDQFSVERPDGSNFTLKIRSTKLEDSAMYFCASSPNGRLNQPQHFGDGTRLSIL.

The chain couples TRBV24-1 to TRBJ1-1, with D tentatively TRBD1 (5 bases). Trimming removed 3 bases at V and 7 bases at J, with 11 bases between. Germline CDR1 is KGHDR and CDR2 is SFDVKD. The CDR3 runs 13 residues. The CDR3 protein is CATSDGGVGEAFF. The CDR3 bases are TGTGCCACCAGTGATGGGGGGGTTGGTGAAGCTTTCTTT.

This clone occurred a few times. Other DNA sequences within the sample encode an identical CDR3. The chain recombines TRBV6-1 with TRBJ2-6; D call uncertain. Germline V gene lookup returns CDR1 MNHNS and CDR2 SASEGT. Trimming removed 0 bases at V and 1 base at J, with 4 bases between. CDR3 length equals 15 residues. The CDR3 sequence is CASSEAGSGANVLTF. In DNA form, the CDR3 reads TGTGCCAGCAGTGAAGCCGGGTCTGGGGCCAACGTCCTGACTTTC.

This clone turned up a few times. The chain joins TRBV13 to TRBJ1-1; D might be TRBD1 (5 bases). The CDR3 runs to 12 residues. Germline V CDR1 and CDR2: PRHDT, FYEKMQ (reference sequence). The V end lost 5 bases, the J end lost 4 bases, and 8 bases lay between the germline ends. The CDR3 reads CASSGDGTEAFF. The CDR3 DNA is TGTGCCAGCAGCGGGGACGGCACTGAAGCTTTCTTT.

The chain uses TRBV2 and TRBJ1-3, with D possibly TRBD1 on 5 matching bases. CDR3 length equals 14 residues. From germline, CDR1 is SNHLY and CDR2 FYNNEI. Trimming removed 9 bases from V and 0 bases from J, with 12 bases in between. This chain's CDR3 is CARRETGSGNTIYF. CDR3 nucleotide sequence: TGTGCCAGACGAGAAACAGGCTCTGGAAACACCATATATTTT.

The chain joins TRBV24-1 to TRBJ1-1; no reliable D call. The CDR3 has 16 amino acids. With 5 bases removed from V and 3 bases from J, the gap between germline ends came to 18 bases. Germline lookup yields CDR1 KGHDR and CDR2 SFDVKD. The CDR3 bases are TGTGCCACCAGTGTACCAAAACGGGATCCCCACACTGAAGCTTTCTTT. This codes for CATSVPKRDPHTEAFF.

This chain connects TRBV2 to TRBJ1-6; 9 bases line up with TRBD1. The CDR3 consists of 17 residues. CDR1 is SNHLY, CDR2 FYNNEI, per germline. Trimming cost V 3 bases and J 5 bases; bases outside gene matches: 8. CDR3 loop: CASSDPGTGRNNSPLHF. The CDR3 region has the DNA TGTGCCAGCAGTGACCCCGGGACAGGGAGGAATAATTCACCCCTCCACTTT.

This chain joins TRBV7-6 and TRBJ2-7; 9 nucleotides line up with TRBD1. The CDR3 spans 15 residues. CDR1 and CDR2 from the germline V gene are SGHVS and FNYEAQ. The V gene end was trimmed by 1 base and the J gene end by 4 bases; junction bases not matched to a gene: 5. CDR3 in amino acids: CASSLDTGGGYEQYF. CDR3 nucleotide sequence: TGTGCCAGCAGCTTAGATACAGGGGGCGGGTACGAGCAGTACTTC. Based on the CDR3 plus reference TRBV7-6 and TRBJ2-7, the full variable domain is GAGVSQSPRYKVTKRGQDVALRCDPISGHVSLYWYRQALGQGPEFLTYFNYEAQQDKSGLPNDRFSAERPEGSISTLTIQRTEQRDSAMYRCASSLDTGGGYEQYFGPGTRLTVT.

The V and J genes are TRBV14 and TRBJ1-5; 11 bases line up with TRBD1. With 0 bases clipped from V and 7 bases from J, the junction kept 20 bases outside the gene matches. Germline V gene lookup returns CDR1 SGHDN and CDR2 FVKESK. This CDR3 is 21 amino acids long. This CDR3 reads CASSQDLRGKGTGGKVQPQHF. The CDR3 nucleotides are TGTGCCAGCAGCCAAGATCTAAGGGGAAAGGGGACAGGGGGTAAGGTGCAGCCCCAGCATTTT. Looking up the rest from reference TRBV14 and TRBJ1-5 gives the full variable domain: EAGVTQFPSHSVIEKGQTVTLRCDPISGHDNLYWYRRVMGKEIKFLLHFVKESKQDESGMPNNRFLAERTGGTYSTLKVQPAELEDSGVYFCASSQDLRGKGTGGKVQPQHFGDGTRLSIL.

The chain has TRBV9 and TRBJ1-2; D gene ambiguous. V was pared by 0 bases and J by 4 bases, with 7 bases between. This CDR3 region has 13 residues. The germline V gene has CDR1 SGDLS and CDR2 YYNGEE. The chain's CDR3 is CASSVAGIYGYTF. CDR3 nucleotides: TGTGCCAGCAGCGTAGCGGGGATCTATGGCTACACCTTC.

The chain combines TRBV7-9 with TRBJ1-4; D is uncertain. This CDR3 comprises 14 residues. Germline V CDR1 and CDR2: SEHNR, FQNEAQ (reference sequence). V lost 5 bases and J lost 0, with 7 bases in between. The CDR3 loop is CASSPFATNEKLFF. CDR3 DNA: TGTGCCAGCAGCCCTTTCGCAACTAATGAAAAACTGTTTTTT.

This rearrangement joins TRBV14 to TRBJ1-2; 9 bases agree with TRBD1. V gave up 4 bases and J gave up 6 bases; unmatched junction bases: 6. The CDR3 length is 14 residues. Looked up from germline, CDR1 is SGHDN and CDR2 is FVKESK. For the CDR3, the DNA is TGTGCCAGCAGCCGGGACAGGGCCCCTCATGGCTACACCTTC. Translating gives CASSRDRAPHGYTF.